The subject of this entry is one T cell receptor (beta chain). This clonotype was detected many times. Its antigen target is currently unknown. Base qualities are not at hand, and no much larger clone is one base apart. The record originates from a study of neurological immune-mediated disorders (dated by TCRdb to the late 2010s). Context from the whole study: The study compared peripheral blood TCR-beta repertoires of HTLV-I-associated myelopathy (HAM/TSP) patients, multiple sclerosis patients and healthy controls using UMI-based sequencing. Alongside PBMC samples, the set of some 98 TCR-beta libraries contained longitudinal samples, technical triplicates, and paired CD4+ and CD8+ T-cell subsets that had been sorted. The cohort comprised 60 to 75 subjects: roughly 14 HAM/TSP patients, 35 or so multiple sclerosis patients and 20 healthy controls.

V is clipped by 6 bases and J by 0 bases, and the sequence between their germline boundaries is 14 bases long. The CDR3 starts with the cysteine, ends with the phenylalanine, and has 15 residues. This entry keeps only the CDR3 DNA: 45 bases, framed from base 1. Taken from the germline V gene (reference sequence), the CDR1 and CDR2 loops are DFQATT and SNEGSKA. Libraries from unsorted PBMCs were made from 2 million PBMCs kept in RNAlater at -80 degrees C until RNA extraction. Peripheral blood was subjected to Ficoll-Hypaque density gradient centrifugation to isolate PBMCs, which were then cryopreserved in liquid nitrogen. To synthesize cDNA, template-switch 5'RACE was performed with a primer carrying a 10-nucleotide random unique molecular identifier so that each TCR transcript was tagged. Every sequencing run covered 15-18 subjects and yielded more than 160 million TCR-beta sequences. The RNeasy kit was used for extraction of total RNA. The KAPA Real-time Library Amplification kit was used to amplify TCR-beta VDJ regions with primers for the TCR constant region and the 5'RACE anchor. A first PCR added sample indexes and Illumina adaptors, after which a second PCR increased the library yield. After Ampure bead purification, the roughly 650 bp TCR product was size-selected on a 2% E-gel SizeSelection system. Library quality was checked on a Bioanalyzer, concentration was measured with Qubit, and libraries were quantified with the Kapa Library Quantification kit before pooling. Libraries were sequenced paired-end 2 x 150 bp on an Illumina HiSeq 2500. To increase sequence diversity, about 25-31% phiX was spiked into each library pool. The authors' pipeline ran thus. The UMI-based MiGEC pipeline processed quality-filtered reads and removed over 80% of raw TCR sequences during error correction. VDJ genes were aligned to IMGT germline references, and clonotypes were defined by unique CDR3 amino acid sequence plus V-J genes. Clonal expansion, Shannon diversity and CDR3 relatedness (CalcPairwiseDistances, ClusterSamples) were evaluated with VDJtools, and phylogenetic trees were built with CLCbio workbench. Expanded clones were defined as having at least 8 unique UMIs, based on coefficient-of-variation modelling across technical triplicates. TCRdb reprocessing: public reads trimmed at Q25 with fastp, clones called with MiXCR, in-frame beta chains kept. Duplicate CDR3 protein sequences are folded into a single record with the most common DNA and genes. V and J calls and clone size were set by TCRdb, not the authors. This sample is represented by about 36,000 distinct CDR3 sequences; over 9% of them were singletons. The top ten constitute about 7% of the sample.

Here is what the overall study found, with its caveats: No identical CDR3 amino acid sequences were shared among expanded clones across subjects, suggesting private TCR-beta repertoires in all groups. TCR clonal expansion was highest in HAM/TSP patients and lowest in MS patients, with MS patients falling below even healthy controls.

Input material: PBMCs. The sequence is built from TRBV20-1 and TRBJ2-2; D gene: possibly TRBD1, on 6 matching bases. The clonotype was recovered from a woman in her twenties or thirties with HTLV-1-associated myelopathy (HAM/TSP). CDR3 loop: CSANDRTANTGELFF. The bases are TGCAGTGCCAACGACAGGACCGCGAACACCGGGGAGCTGTTTTTT.